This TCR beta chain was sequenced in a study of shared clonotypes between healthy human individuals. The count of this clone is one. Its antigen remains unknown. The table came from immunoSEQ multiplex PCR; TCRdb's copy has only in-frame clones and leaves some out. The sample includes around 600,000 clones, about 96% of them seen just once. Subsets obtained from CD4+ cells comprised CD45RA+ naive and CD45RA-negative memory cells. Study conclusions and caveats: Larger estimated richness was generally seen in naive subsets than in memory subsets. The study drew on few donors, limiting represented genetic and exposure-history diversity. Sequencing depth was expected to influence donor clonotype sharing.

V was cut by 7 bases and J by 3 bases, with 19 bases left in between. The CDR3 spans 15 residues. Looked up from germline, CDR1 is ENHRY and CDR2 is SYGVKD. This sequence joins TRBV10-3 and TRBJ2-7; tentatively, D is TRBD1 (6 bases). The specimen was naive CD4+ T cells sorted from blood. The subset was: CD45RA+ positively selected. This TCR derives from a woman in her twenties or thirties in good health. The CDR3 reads CAIKRDMTFHYEQYF. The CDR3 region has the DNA TGTGCCATCAAAAGGGACATGACCTTTCACTACGAGCAGTACTTC.